A single sample is the source of the 15 T cell receptor beta chains below, sequenced in a study of blood T cell repertoires in COVID-19. Profiled with immunoSEQ multiplex PCR; TCRdb holds only in-frame clones, not every one. The sample records under 400,000 clones, roughly 86% being singletons. The sequenced material came from peripheral blood. Source of these receptors: a woman in her twenties or thirties with COVID-19, enrolled during active disease.

The CDR3 sequence is CASSDAESSYEQYF. CDR3 nucleotides: TGTGCCAGCAGTGATGCAGAAAGCTCCTACGAGCAGTACTTC. V gene TRBV6-1 combines with J gene TRBJ2-7, with no clear D. V lost 3 bases and J 0 bases, leaving 9 bases between the germline ends. The CDR3 is 14 residues long. Per the germline V gene, CDR1 is MNHNS and CDR2 is SASEGT.

This rearrangement joins TRBV5-1 to TRBJ2-2, with 7 bases lining up with TRBD2. The CDR3 runs to 19 residues. The ends lost 1 base at V and 1 base at J; junction bases unmatched: 13. Germline V lookup: CDR1 SGHRS, CDR2 YFSETQ. Here the CDR3 DNA reads TGCGCCAGCAGCTTGATGTTTCAAGCGGGATTACTGAACACCGGGGAGCTGTTTTTT. Its translation is CASSLMFQAGLLNTGELFF.

The J gene is TRBJ2-2, the V gene TRBV7-6; the match to TRBD1 covers 10 bases. The CDR3 is made up of 17 amino acids. Germline V lookup: CDR1 SGHVS, CDR2 FNYEAQ. Losses at the gene ends were 4 bases for V and 6 bases for J; bases not matched to a gene: 11. The CDR3 DNA sequence: TGTGCCAGCAGCTCAGAGGTGGGACAGGGGTTCGCCGGGGAGCTGTTTTTT. Protein product: CASSSEVGQGFAGELFF.

The rearrangement links TRBV6-6 to TRBJ2-5; maybe TRBD1 (6 bases). Trimming took off 10 bases at V and 4 bases at J, with 10 bases between the two ends. This CDR3 spans 11 amino acids. CDR1 and CDR2 from the germline V gene are MNHNY and SVGAGI (reference sequence). The CDR3 region is CATQGLETQYF. The CDR3 bases are TGTGCCACCCAGGGGTTAGAGACCCAGTACTTC.

This chain uses TRBV7-3 with TRBJ2-7; 9 positions agree with TRBD1. The CDR3 length is 15 residues. CDR1 and CDR2 from the germline V gene are SGHTA and FQGTGA. V lost 4 bases and J lost 4; bases outside the gene matches: 8. This CDR3 reads CASSSQGAPGYEQYF. CDR3 bases: TGTGCCAGCAGCTCACAGGGGGCCCCTGGGTACGAGCAGTACTTC.

This chain connects TRBV5-1 to TRBJ2-1; TRBD1 matches at 7 bases. V shed 3 bases and J 6 bases; nucleotides not matched to a gene: 3. The V gene's germline CDR1 is SGHRS and CDR2 YFSETQ. CDR3 size: 13 residues. The CDR3 reads CASSSNRGNEQFF. The CDR3 nucleotides are TGCGCCAGCAGCTCAAACAGGGGCAATGAGCAGTTCTTC.

The CDR3 sequence: CASSQATAYEQYF. The CDR3 DNA is TGTGCCAGCAGCCAAGCGACAGCCTACGAGCAGTACTTC. The chain carries TRBV3-1 (or the pseudogene TRBV3-2) and TRBJ2-7, with D tentatively TRBD1 (5 bases). The V end was cut by 1 base, the J end by 2 bases, with 6 bases between. Germline V lookup: CDR1 LGHDT, CDR2 YNNKEL (reference sequence). The CDR3 has 13 amino acids.

The chain employs TRBV10-1 and TRBJ1-1; D is undetermined. V lost 3 bases and J 1 base, leaving 12 bases between the germline ends. In germline, CDR1 is WNHNN, CDR2 SYGVQD (reference sequence). The CDR3 consists of 15 residues. CDR3 DNA: TGCGCCAGCAGTGACCCGGGTCGGGGGAACACTGAAGCTTTCTTT. Its translation: CASSDPGRGNTEAFF.

CDR3 sequence (DNA): TGTGCCAGCAGCGGACAAGGGACACCAGAAGCTTTCTTT. It encodes CASSGQGTPEAFF. The rearrangement links TRBV14 to TRBJ1-1; a weak D match, TRBD1 (6 bases). The CDR3 extends over 13 amino acids. V lost 5 bases and J 8 bases, leaving 15 bases between the germline ends. Looked up from germline, CDR1 is SGHDN and CDR2 is FVKESK.

The chain joins TRBV2 to TRBJ2-3; TRBD1 aligns across 8 bases. Germline trimming cut 9 bases from V and 2 bases from J; bases unmatched to any gene: 7. Germline-derived CDR1 and CDR2 are SNHLY and FYNNEI. This CDR3 is 14 amino acids long. CDR3 DNA sequence: TGTGCCAGTAGGGACAGGACGAACACAGATACGCAGTATTTT. Its protein is CASRDRTNTDTQYF. The full variable domain, in which reference TRBV2 and TRBJ2-3 provide the parts outside the CDR3, is EPEVTQTPSHQVTQMGQEVILRCVPISNHLYFYWYRQILGQKVEFLVSFYNNEISEKSEIFDDQFSVERPDGSNFTLKIRSTKLEDSAMYFCASRDRTNTDTQYFGPGTRLTVL.

The chain uses TRBV4-1 and TRBJ2-7, with D possibly matching TRBD2 (6 bases). V lost 4 bases and J 2 bases, leaving 15 bases between the germline ends. This CDR3 contains 15 residues. Germline V lookup: CDR1 MGHRA, CDR2 YSYEKL. The CDR3 spells CASSRERTGAYEQYF. CDR3 in DNA: TGCGCCAGCAGCCGAGAAAGGACGGGAGCCTACGAGCAGTACTTC.

The rearrangement joins TRBV5-4 to TRBJ2-7; 8 bases are shared with TRBD1. The ends lost 2 bases at V and 2 bases at J; junction bases unmatched: 6. The CDR3 contains 15 residues. The germline V gene has CDR1 SGHNT and CDR2 YYREEE (reference sequence). The CDR3 DNA sequence: TGTGCCAGCAGCTTCGGACAGGGTCGAACCTACGAGCAGTACTTC. It translates to CASSFGQGRTYEQYF.

This sequence joins TRBV2 and TRBJ1-2; maybe TRBD1 (5 bases). Germline assignment: CDR1 SNHLY and CDR2 FYNNEI. The ends were cut back, 2 bases at V and 4 bases at J, with 14 bases in the middle. The CDR3 has 15 residues. This CDR3 reads CASSEWGSTGYGYTF. CDR3 nucleotides: TGTGCCAGCAGTGAATGGGGCTCAACCGGCTATGGCTACACCTTC.

The chain combines TRBV7-3 with TRBJ2-3; 9 bases are a match to TRBD2. CDR1 SGHTA and CDR2 FQGTGA come from the germline V gene. The CDR3 has 15 residues. The junction had 5 bases not matched to a gene; V was cut back by 5 bases and J by 2 bases. Here the CDR3 DNA reads TGTGCCAGCAGCCAAAGCGGGAGGCACACAGATACGCAGTATTTT. Protein product: CASSQSGRHTDTQYF.

This sequence joins TRBV11-2 and TRBJ2-5, with TRBD2 as a possible D gene (5 bases). The CDR3 runs 14 residues. V dropped 1 base and J dropped 1 base, with 7 bases sitting between them. From germline, CDR1 is SGHAT and CDR2 FQNNGV. In nucleotides, the CDR3 is TGTGCCAGCAGCTTAGTAGGGAGCCAAGAGACCCAGTACTTC. Translation gives CASSLVGSQETQYF. Variable domain in full (rest from reference TRBV11-2 and TRBJ2-5): EAGVAQSPRYKIIEKRQSVAFWCNPISGHATLYWYQQILGQGPKLLIQFQNNGVVDDSQLPKDRFSAERLKGVDSTLKIQPAKLEDSAVYLCASSLVGSQETQYFGPGTRLLVL.